The 21 T cell receptor beta chains listed next were all sequenced from one sample in a study of T cell repertoires in cytomegalovirus infection. TCRdb re-called the reads with MiXCR, one entry per CDR3 protein. The data show around 350,000 distinct CDR3 sequences, approximately 18% seen once. Sequenced: PBMCs. The receptor set was obtained from a human donor in good health (CMV status not recorded). Some clones in this sample may be carry-over from other donors' samples.

This clonotype came up many times. The chain recombines TRBV7-2 with TRBJ2-7; 11 positions match TRBD2. Unmatched junction bases numbered 5, after V lost 2 bases and J lost 5 bases. CDR3 length equals 15 residues. The germline CDR1 and CDR2 sequences are SGHTA and FQGNSA. The CDR3 region is CASSLLAGGPNEQYF. In DNA, the CDR3 is TGTGCCAGCAGCTTATTAGCGGGGGGGCCCAACGAGCAGTACTTC.

This clonotype was seen repeatedly, ten times or more. The chain has TRBV7-8 and TRBJ1-4; D gene uncertain. Germline V gene data show CDR1 as SGHVS and CDR2 as FQNEAQ. The CDR3 has 15 residues. Trimming took off 2 bases at V and 4 bases at J, with 11 bases between the two ends. The CDR3 bases are TGTGCCAGCAGCTTAATGCCGGGCTATAATGAAAAACTGTTTTTT. It yields the protein CASSLMPGYNEKLFF.

The chain links TRBV3-1 to TRBJ2-7; D remains ambiguous. The CDR3 is 11 residues long. V gave up 3 bases and J gave up 6 bases, with 6 bases separating them. CDR1 is LGHDT and CDR2 is YNNKEL in the germline V gene (reference sequence). CDR3 coding DNA: TGTGCCAGCAGCCACCACAGCGAGCAGTACTTC. Residues: CASSHHSEQYF.

At least ten counts were recorded for this clonotype. This chain links TRBV7-8 with TRBJ2-1, with 7 bases aligning to TRBD2. Trimming at V came to 1 base and at J to 0 bases, leaving 12 bases not matched to a gene. Germline V gene lookup returns CDR1 SGHVS and CDR2 FQNEAQ. This CDR3 is 19 amino acids long. CDR3 residues: CASSLVRAGVKSSYNEQFF. In DNA form, the CDR3 reads TGTGCCAGCAGCTTAGTTAGGGCGGGAGTGAAAAGCTCCTACAATGAGCAGTTCTTC.

This clonotype was seen more than once but under ten times. The chain carries TRBV13 and TRBJ2-7; 8 bases match TRBD1. The CDR3 sequence is 14 residues long. CDR1 is PRHDT, CDR2 FYEKMQ, per germline (reference sequence). V lost 5 bases, J lost 5 bases, and 8 bases stayed unmatched. The DNA of the CDR3 is TGTGCCAGCAGCGCCGGACAGGGAAGAGACGAGCAGTACTTC. Translation: CASSAGQGRDEQYF. Looking up the rest from reference TRBV13 and TRBJ2-7 gives the full variable domain: AAGVIQSPRHLIKEKRETATLKCYPIPRHDTVYWYQQGPGQDPQFLISFYEKMQSDKGSIPDRFSAQQFSDYHSELNMSSLELGDSALYFCASSAGQGRDEQYFGPGTRLTVT.

This clonotype came up many times. The chain joins TRBV7-9 to TRBJ2-1; a weak D match, TRBD1 (6 bases). The CDR3 extends over 16 amino acids. Trimming shortened V by 3 bases and J by 0 bases, and 12 bases separated the two germline ends. Per germline, CDR1 SEHNR and CDR2 FQNEAQ (reference sequence). The chain's CDR3 is CASSFWGLGSYNEQFF. The DNA of the CDR3 is TGTGCCAGCAGCTTTTGGGGGCTGGGCTCCTACAATGAGCAGTTCTTC.

A few counts support this clonotype. This rearrangement joins TRBV20-1 to TRBJ2-1; TRBD1 might be the D (6 bases). The germline gives CDR1 DFQATT, CDR2 SNEGSKA (reference sequence). V was pared by 3 bases and J by 6 bases, with 18 bases between. The CDR3 totals 15 residues. The DNA for the CDR3 is TGCAGTGCTAGGCGTCCGGGGATAGGGGGCAATGAGCAGTTCTTC. Translated, it gives CSARRPGIGGNEQFF.

This clonotype showed up many times. V and J are TRBV6-5 and TRBJ2-3; TRBD2 matches 8 bases. V shed 2 bases, J shed 6 bases, and the junction held 7 bases outside the gene matches. The CDR3 is 15 amino acids. The germline V gene has CDR1 MNHEY and CDR2 SVGAGI. CDR3: CASSYKPGGPDTQYF. The CDR3, as DNA: TGTGCCAGCAGTTACAAACCGGGGGGGCCGGATACGCAGTATTTT.

This clonotype was detected a few times. The chain carries TRBV5-1 and TRBJ2-1, with TRBD2 matching 9 bases. J was trimmed by 8 bases and V by 0 bases; bases with no gene match: 12. Looked up from germline, CDR1 is SGHRS and CDR2 is YFSETQ. The CDR3 has 17 amino acids. The CDR3 DNA reads TGCGCCAGCAGCTTGGTCCTTGACTTGCGGGGGGGGGATGAGCAGTTCTTC. Translated: CASSLVLDLRGGDEQFF.

The rearrangement joins TRBV27 to TRBJ2-4; TRBD1 matches 10 bases. After removal of 5 bases from V and 6 bases from J, the junction contained 10 bases not matched to a gene. The CDR3 runs to 16 residues. The germline V gene encodes CDR1 MNHEY and CDR2 SMNVEV (reference sequence). Here the CDR3 reads CASSQDRGRAGNIQYF. DNA for the CDR3: TGTGCCAGCAGTCAAGACAGGGGGCGTGCCGGAAACATTCAGTACTTC.

This clonotype was picked up many times. J is TRBJ2-5 and V is TRBV7-2; 8 bases map to TRBD2. The V gene's germline CDR1 is SGHTA and CDR2 FQGNSA. CDR3 length: 15 amino acids. V lost 1 base and J lost 9; bases outside the gene matches: 10. The CDR3 sequence is CASSLVPAGEMAQYF. CDR3 coding DNA: TGTGCCAGCAGCTTAGTTCCAGCGGGAGAAATGGCCCAGTACTTC.

The table lists this clonotype with a few counts. The chain carries TRBV7-2 and TRBJ1-2; perhaps TRBD1 as D (6 bases). Trimming took off 5 bases at V and 4 bases at J, with 20 bases between the two ends. Germline lookup yields CDR1 SGHTA and CDR2 FQGNSA. The CDR3 is made up of 16 amino acids. The CDR3 DNA sequence: TGTGCCAGCAGCCACACTACGGGGGCCGGTAGCTATGGCTACACCTTC. Its translation is CASSHTTGAGSYGYTF.

The chain uses TRBV6-2 or TRBV6-3 and TRBJ2-1; 7 nucleotides line up with TRBD1. Germline CDR1 is MNHEY and CDR2 is SVGEGT. The CDR3 runs to 13 residues. With V trimmed by 5 bases and J by 9 bases, 7 bases remained unmatched. In nucleotides, the CDR3 is TGTGCCAGCAGTCTCACAGGGGCCGGTGAGCAGTTCTTC. Amino acid sequence: CASSLTGAGEQFF.

This clonotype occurred many times. CDR3 in amino acids: CASSPLGQGVAEAFF. The CDR3 DNA reads as TGTGCCAGCAGTCCCCTGGGACAGGGGGTTGCTGAAGCTTTCTTT. The genes are TRBV6-6 and TRBJ1-1; 11 nucleotides agree with TRBD1. The CDR3 has 15 residues. V was clipped by 5 bases and J by 6 bases; unmatched bases: 8. Germline V CDR1 and CDR2: MNHNY, SVGAGI (reference sequence).

The V gene is TRBV2, the J gene TRBJ1-3; D gene uncertain. Germline V CDR1 and CDR2: SNHLY, FYNNEI. This CDR3 is built from 14 residues. V shed 6 bases and J shed 2 bases, with 11 bases lying between them. This CDR3 reads CASRGSSAGNTIYF. The CDR3 region has the DNA TGTGCCAGCAGGGGTTCGTCGGCTGGAAACACCATATATTTT. The variable domain in full, with the rest retrieved from reference TRBV2 and TRBJ1-3, is EPEVTQTPSHQVTQMGQEVILRCVPISNHLYFYWYRQILGQKVEFLVSFYNNEISEKSEIFDDQFSVERPDGSNFTLKIRSTKLEDSAMYFCASRGSSAGNTIYFGEGSWLTVV.

This clonotype was observed many times. CDR3 bases: TGTGCCAGCTCACCGGGGGGCCCTGGAAACACCATATATTTT. The encoded protein is CASSPGGPGNTIYF. The chain links TRBV18 to TRBJ1-3, with D perhaps TRBD1 (6 bases). The length of the CDR3 is 14 residues. Trimming pared 3 bases from V and 2 bases from J, leaving 8 bases between. From germline, CDR1 is KGHSH and CDR2 LQKENI.

In its sample, this clonotype was seen many times. The chain recombines TRBV7-2 with TRBJ2-3; 9 positions agree with TRBD2. The V and J ends lost 4 bases and 4 bases, in that order; junction bases with no gene match: 3. Germline V lookup: CDR1 SGHTA, CDR2 FQGNSA. The CDR3 length is 14 residues. The CDR3 DNA reads TGTGCCAGCAGCTCGCGGGGGGGGTCAGATACGCAGTATTTT. Translated, it gives CASSSRGGSDTQYF.

This clonotype was seen ten or more times. The genes are TRBV7-2 and TRBJ1-2; D may be TRBD1 (5 bases). The CDR3 runs to 15 residues. V lost 1 base, J lost 4 bases, and 13 bases lay in between. Germline lookup yields CDR1 SGHTA and CDR2 FQGNSA. The DNA of the CDR3 is TGTGCCAGCAGCTTAGAGGGCAGGGTAGGCTATGGCTACACCTTC. Amino acid sequence: CASSLEGRVGYGYTF.

This clonotype has ten or more counts. The chain is built from TRBV27 and TRBJ2-3; TRBD1 aligns across 10 bases. CDR3 length equals 15 residues. Germline values: CDR1 MNHEY, CDR2 SMNVEV (reference sequence). V was pared by 5 bases and J by 6 bases, with 8 bases of the junction left unmatched. The CDR3 DNA reads TGTGCCAGCAGTGTCACGGGGACAGGGGTCGATACGCAGTATTTT. It specifies CASSVTGTGVDTQYF.

The table lists this clonotype with a few counts. The chain uses TRBV5-1 and TRBJ1-2, with D possibly being TRBD1 (5 bases). This CDR3 region has 14 residues. CDR1 is SGHRS, CDR2 YFSETQ, per germline. V lost 1 base and J 4 bases, leaving 11 bases between the germline ends. In DNA form, the CDR3 reads TGCGCCAGCAGCTTGTCCCAGGGAACCTATGGCTACACCTTC. It codes for CASSLSQGTYGYTF.

A few counts support this clonotype. The V gene is TRBV7-2, the J gene TRBJ1-6; the match to TRBD1 covers 8 bases. The length of the CDR3 is 15 residues. Germline trimming cut 3 bases from V and 9 bases from J; bases unmatched to any gene: 7. Looked up from germline, CDR1 is SGHTA and CDR2 is FQGNSA. The CDR3 loop is CASSFAGGWGSPLHF. The CDR3 DNA reads as TGTGCCAGCAGCTTCGCAGGGGGCTGGGGTTCACCCCTCCACTTT.